A selection of T cell receptor beta chains follows, all from one sample in a study of control samples from healthy donors and cancer patients. Produced via immunoSEQ multiplex PCR; TCRdb's table is partial and in-frame only. There are around 72,000 clones in the sample; roughly 80% occur only once, and roughly 16% lies in the top ten. The material sequenced was blood. The receptors stem from a man aged 50-60 years in good health. The CDR3 runs from the conserved cysteine through the conserved F or W. Fields, in order: D gene, J gene, clone size, V gene, CDR3 protein, CDR3 DNA. The D gene is left open where the match is weak. A row's size may be missing; if present it is once, few, many or a size class.

.,TRBJ1-3,.,TRBV28,CASSQRGGSGNTIYF,TGTGCCAGCAGCCAAAGAGGAGGCTCTGGAAACACCATATATTTT
.,TRBJ1-6,.,TRBV3-1/TRBV3-2,CASKTRGWDSPLHF,TGTGCCAGCAAGACCCGAGGGTGGGATTCACCCCTCCACTTT
TRBD2,TRBJ2-1,once,TRBV11-3,CASSPGGASGRYGVQSEQFF,TGTGCCAGCAGCCCGGGGGGAGCTAGCGGGAGGTACGGAGTCCAATCTGAGCAGTTCTTC
TRBD1,TRBJ2-7,.,TRBV5-5,CASSWGTGGDEQYF,TGTGCCAGCAGCTGGGGAACAGGGGGTGACGAGCAGTACTTC
.,TRBJ1-2,.,TRBV6-1,CASSDRAGGYTF,TGTGCCAGCAGTGATCGGGCAGGTGGCTACACCTTC
.,TRBJ2-5,.,TRBV3-1/TRBV3-2,CASSQAMHRDSKTQYF,TGTGCCAGCAGCCAAGCCATGCACAGGGATTCGAAGACCCAGTACTTC
TRBD2,TRBJ2-7,.,TRBV11-2,CASSSLSGKSSYEQYF,TGTGCCAGCAGCTCACTAAGCGGGAAGAGCTCCTACGAGCAGTACTTC
TRBD2,TRBJ2-5,once,TRBV11-2,CASSFTRGGQETQYF,TGTGCCAGCAGCTTCACCCGGGGGGGGCAAGAGACCCAGTACTTC
TRBD1,TRBJ2-5,.,TRBV5-1,CASSLDTGGGTQYF,TGCGCCAGCAGCTTGGATACAGGGGGCGGGACCCAGTACTTC
TRBD2,TRBJ2-5,.,TRBV2,CASSDILAGEGGETQYF,TGTGCCAGCAGTGATATACTAGCGGGAGAGGGTGGAGAGACCCAGTACTTC
TRBD2,TRBJ2-3,.,TRBV6-6,CASSYGLAADTQYF,TGTGCCAGCAGTTACGGACTAGCCGCCGATACGCAGTATTTT
.,TRBJ1-2,.,TRBV18,CASSPDRRYGYTF,TGTGCCAGCTCACCAGACAGGCGCTATGGCTACACCTTC
.,TRBJ1-1,.,TRBV7-9,CASTHDGLNTEAFF,TGTGCCAGCACCCATGACGGGTTGAACACTGAAGCTTTCTTT
.,TRBJ1-5,.,TRBV9,CASSVGGYGQPQHF,TGTGCCAGCAGCGTAGGGGGTTACGGTCAGCCCCAGCATTTT
.,TRBJ2-7,once,TRBV10-3,CAISTGPSYEQYF,TGTGCCATCAGCACGGGACCCTCCTACGAGCAGTACTTC
.,TRBJ1-5,.,TRBV6-6,CASSYGGQPQHF,TGTGCCAGCAGTTACGGTGGACAGCCCCAGCATTTT
.,TRBJ2-3,.,TRBV5-6,CASSPYAMKAADTQYF,TGTGCCAGCAGCCCTTACGCCATGAAGGCCGCAGATACGCAGTATTTT
.,TRBJ2-3,once,TRBV4-3,CASSQELRGTQYF,TGCGCCAGCAGCCAAGAGCTAAGGGGTACGCAGTATTTT
TRBD2,TRBJ2-7,.,TRBV9,CASSVGVSGRSPSYEQYF,TGTGCCAGCAGCGTAGGGGTTAGCGGGAGGAGTCCCTCCTACGAGCAGTACTTC
TRBD1,TRBJ2-1,.,TRBV7-2,CASSSRQGAQQFF,TGTGCCAGCAGCTCCAGACAGGGGGCCCAGCAGTTCTTC
.,TRBJ2-7,.,TRBV27,CASSTGTVTYEQYF,TGTGCCAGCAGTACCGGGACGGTGACCTACGAGCAGTACTTC
TRBD1,TRBJ1-1,.,TRBV4-3,CASSQDGTVSEAFF,TGCGCCAGCAGCCAAGATGGGACAGTGTCTGAAGCTTTCTTT
TRBD1,TRBJ2-1,.,TRBV2,CASTRDRGTEQFF,TGTGCCAGCACCAGGGACAGGGGCACTGAGCAGTTCTTC
.,TRBJ1-5,.,TRBV5-1,CASSLGSTQGNQPQHF,TGCGCCAGCAGCTTGGGCTCAACCCAGGGCAATCAGCCCCAGCATTTT
.,TRBJ2-3,.,TRBV6-5,CASSPPNGIGDTQYF,TGTGCCAGCAGCCCCCCCAACGGGATTGGTGATACGCAGTATTTT
.,TRBJ2-3,.,TRBV6-5,CASSKGGPTDTQYF,TGTGCCAGCAGCAAGGGAGGTCCGACAGATACGCAGTATTTT
.,TRBJ1-5,.,TRBV4-1,CASSPFLEGRSNQPQHF,TGCGCCAGCAGCCCTTTCCTGGAGGGCCGGAGCAATCAGCCCCAGCATTTT
.,TRBJ2-3,.,TRBV5-4,CASSLEGTSTDTQYF,TGTGCCAGCAGCTTGGAGGGGACTAGCACAGATACGCAGTATTTT
.,TRBJ2-3,.,TRBV4-3,CASSQGTGTGHTQYF,TGCGCCAGCAGCCAAGGTACAGGGACGGGGCATACGCAGTATTTT
TRBD2,TRBJ2-5,.,TRBV4-3,CASSQEASGIETQYF,TGCGCCAGCAGCCAAGAGGCTAGCGGGATCGAGACCCAGTACTTC
.,TRBJ2-7,.,TRBV9,CASSGEGSSASSYEQYF,TGTGCCAGCAGCGGGGAAGGTTCTAGCGCGAGCTCCTACGAGCAGTACTTC
TRBD2,TRBJ2-1,.,TRBV11-3,CASSLDGRGGFDEQFF,TGTGCCAGCAGCTTAGATGGGAGGGGAGGGTTCGATGAGCAGTTCTTC
.,TRBJ1-2,once,TRBV6-5,CASSYSLTSSYGYTF,TGTGCCAGCAGTTACTCGCTTACCTCTTCCTATGGCTACACCTTC
TRBD2,TRBJ2-5,.,TRBV6-5,CASSYAGGSRETQYF,TGTGCCAGCAGTTACGCGGGAGGATCGCGGGAGACCCAGTACTTC
TRBD2,TRBJ2-7,.,TRBV5-1,CASSLVSGRGGYEQYF,TGCGCCAGCAGCTTGGTCAGCGGGAGAGGAGGGTACGAGCAGTACTTC
.,TRBJ2-2,.,TRBV4-1,CASSQVESRGLPGELFF,TGCGCCAGCAGCCAAGTCGAATCCAGGGGTCTCCCCGGGGAGCTGTTTTTT
TRBD2,TRBJ2-5,few,TRBV30,CAWRLAPQETQYF,TGTGCCTGGAGACTAGCGCCTCAAGAGACCCAGTACTTC
.,TRBJ2-7,once,TRBV7-2,CASSSTAGYEQYF,TGTGCCAGCAGCTCGACTGCAGGCTACGAGCAGTACTTC
.,TRBJ2-7,.,TRBV21-1,CASSIPGHESSYEQYF,TGTGCCAGCAGTATTCCGGGACACGAGAGCTCCTACGAGCAGTACTTC
.,TRBJ2-3,.,TRBV5-1,CASSLGLATDTQYF,TGCGCCAGCAGCTTAGGGCTAGCCACGGATACGCAGTATTTT
.,TRBJ2-5,.,TRBV3-1/TRBV3-2,CASSQGLIRGLAWGKETQYF,TGTGCCAGCAGCCAAGGGTTGATCAGGGGCCTCGCATGGGGGAAAGAGACCCAGTACTTC
TRBD1,TRBJ1-1,.,TRBV5-1,CASRLQGVDTEAFF,TGCGCCAGCCGCCTACAGGGGGTAGACACTGAAGCTTTCTTT
.,TRBJ2-7,few,TRBV5-4,CASRPLGAGEVSEQYF,TGTGCCAGCCGCCCGCTGGGGGCAGGGGAGGTCAGCGAGCAGTACTTC
.,TRBJ1-2,once,TRBV21-1,CASSNLRGTATYGYTF,TGTGCCAGCAGCAATCTGAGGGGGACAGCCACTTATGGCTACACCTTC
.,TRBJ2-7,.,TRBV7-2,CASSLGPGSGEQYF,TGTGCCAGCAGCTTAGGTCCAGGGTCTGGCGAGCAGTACTTC
.,TRBJ1-4,.,TRBV4-1,CASRLIRPRGEKLFF,TGCGCCAGCAGACTAATAAGGCCCCGGGGTGAAAAACTGTTTTTT
.,TRBJ1-1,.,TRBV7-8,CASSAQRGGSTEAFF,TGTGCCAGCAGCGCCCAACGGGGGGGTAGTACTGAAGCTTTCTTT
TRBD2,TRBJ2-7,.,TRBV5-1,CASSLASSGTYEQYF,TGCGCCAGCAGCTTGGCCTCTAGCGGCACCTACGAGCAGTACTTC
TRBD1,TRBJ1-2,.,TRBV12-3/TRBV12-4,CASRKDRVAGYTF,TGTGCCAGCAGAAAGGACAGGGTGGCGGGCTACACCTTC